The entry below gives a single T cell receptor (beta chain) sequence along with its context. Its antigen is currently unknown. This specimen comes from a study of early T cells in non-severe SARS-CoV-2 infection. Study background: Sequencing was performed on bulk RNA from unsorted whole blood, leaving chains unpaired. Findings of the study overall: Private and CD4 specificities were missed by VDJdb matching, which favored anti-spike CD8 responses.

Unique molecular identifiers (one per individual cDNA molecule) were attached. TCRdb reprocessed the 5' RACE reads via MiXCR and lists one record per CDR3 protein. The data contain some 55,000 distinct CDR3 sequences, roughly 12% of them singletons. The length of the CDR3 is 15 residues. Germline CDR1 KGHSH, CDR2 LQKENI. The V end lost 0 bases, the J end lost 0 bases, and 9 bases lay between the germline ends. The chain combines TRBV18 with TRBJ2-7; maybe TRBD2 (6 bases). Sequencing was performed on whole blood, taken at baseline. The source of this sequence is an adult who was a healthcare worker with PCR-confirmed SARS-CoV-2 infection or an uninfected control (not recorded which). The CDR3 DNA reads as TGTGCCAGCTCACCACCGGGACTGGGCTCCTACGAGCAGTACTTC. It specifies CASSPPGLGSYEQYF. The full variable domain, in which reference TRBV18 and TRBJ2-7 provide the parts outside the CDR3, is NAGVMQNPRHLVRRRGQEARLRCSPMKGHSHVYWYRQLPEEGLKFMVYLQKENIIDESGMPKERFSAEFPKEGPSILRIQQVVRGDSAAYFCASSPPGLGSYEQYFGPGTRLTVT.